This T cell receptor (beta chain) derives from a study of CD8 T cells in ankylosing spondylitis. TCRdb recomputed calls from the 5' RACE reads with MiXCR, one row per CDR3 protein. Of 200,000 to 250,000 distinct CDR3 sequences detected, about 7% appear once; the ten largest clones hold approximately 15%. This clonotype was seen more than once but under ten times. Its antigen is not known. Findings and caveats of the study: Typical of ankylosing spondylitis blood, it appeared, was a TCR beta motif of several highly homologous variants.

CDR1 SGHTA and CDR2 FQGNSA come from the germline V gene. V lost 8 bases to trimming and J lost 9 bases; unmatched junction nucleotides: 14. The CDR3 consists of 15 residues. Sample: blood, either unsorted or a sorted T cell fraction (not recorded which). The chain has TRBV7-2 and TRBJ2-1; 9 positions match TRBD2. The TCR comes from a male donor with ankylosing spondylitis. The CDR3 nucleotides are TGTGCCAGCGCCCGGACTAGCGAATTATTGGGTGAGCAGTTCTTC. Translated: CASARTSELLGEQFF.